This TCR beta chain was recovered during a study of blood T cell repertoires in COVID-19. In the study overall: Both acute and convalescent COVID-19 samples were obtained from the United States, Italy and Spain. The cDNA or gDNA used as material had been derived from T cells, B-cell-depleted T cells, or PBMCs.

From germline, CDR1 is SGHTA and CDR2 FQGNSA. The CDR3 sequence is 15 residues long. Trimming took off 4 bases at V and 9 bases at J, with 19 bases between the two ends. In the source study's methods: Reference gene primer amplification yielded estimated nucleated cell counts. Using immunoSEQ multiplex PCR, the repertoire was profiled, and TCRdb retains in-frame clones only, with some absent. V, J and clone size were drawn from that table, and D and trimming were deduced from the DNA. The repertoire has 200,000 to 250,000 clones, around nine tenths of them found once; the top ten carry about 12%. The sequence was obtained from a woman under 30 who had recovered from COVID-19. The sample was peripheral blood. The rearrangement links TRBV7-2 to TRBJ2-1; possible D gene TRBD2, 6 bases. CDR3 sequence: CASSSTGLSTGEQFF. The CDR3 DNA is TGTGCCAGCAGCTCTACGGGACTCTCCACCGGTGAGCAGTTCTTC.